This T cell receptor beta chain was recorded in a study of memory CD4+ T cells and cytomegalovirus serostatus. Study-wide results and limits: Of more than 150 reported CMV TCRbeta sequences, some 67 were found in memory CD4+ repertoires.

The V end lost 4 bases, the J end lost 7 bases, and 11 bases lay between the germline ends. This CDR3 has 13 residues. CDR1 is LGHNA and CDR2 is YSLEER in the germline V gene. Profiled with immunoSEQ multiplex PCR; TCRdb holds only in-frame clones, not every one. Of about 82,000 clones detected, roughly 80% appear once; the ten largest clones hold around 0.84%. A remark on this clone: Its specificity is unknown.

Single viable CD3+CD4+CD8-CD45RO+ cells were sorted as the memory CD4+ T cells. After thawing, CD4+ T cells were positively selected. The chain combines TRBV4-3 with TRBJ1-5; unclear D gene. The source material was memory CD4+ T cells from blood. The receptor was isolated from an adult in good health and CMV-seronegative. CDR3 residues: CASSPRLQQPQHF. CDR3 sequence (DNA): TGCGCCAGCAGCCCGCGACTCCAACAGCCCCAGCATTTT.